Listed below are T cell receptor beta chains from one sample, sequenced in a study of control samples from healthy donors and cancer patients. Generated by immunoSEQ multiplex PCR, the TCRdb table keeps only in-frame clones and is missing some. The data show 150,000 to 200,000 clones, about 90% seen once. The specimen sequenced was blood. These receptors all come from a woman between 45 and 60 years old in good health. Each CDR3 is given with its conserved first and last residue. D genes are given only for firm matches. Rows give clone size only sometimes, using once, few, many, or a class for an expanded clone.

J,D,V,size,DNA,CDR3
TRBJ1-6,-,TRBV5-4,-,TGTGCCAGCAGCAGCGGGACGGACCCTAATAATTCACCCCTCCACTTT,CASSSGTDPNNSPLHF
TRBJ1-2,-,TRBV19,-,TGTGCCAGTAGTACAGGACTGAGCTTCTATGGCTACACCTTC,CASSTGLSFYGYTF
TRBJ2-7,-,TRBV6-2/TRBV6-3,-,TGTGCCAGCAGTCTACAGGTGCTATCCTACGAGCAGTACTTC,CASSLQVLSYEQYF
TRBJ1-2,-,TRBV28,-,TGTGCCAGCAGTTTATCCCCAAACAGACGGGCCAACTATGGCTACACCTTC,CASSLSPNRRANYGYTF
TRBJ2-6,-,TRBV7-9,-,TGTGCCAGCAGCTTAGGCGCGCGGAACTCTGGGGCCAACGTCCTGACTTTC,CASSLGARNSGANVLTF
TRBJ1-4,TRBD1,TRBV19,-,TGTGCCAGTAGTATGGGACAGGGGATTGAAAAACTGTTTTTT,CASSMGQGIEKLFF
TRBJ1-5,TRBD1,TRBV28,-,TGTGCCAGCAGCGACAGGGGGGGATTTAGCAATCAGCCCCAGCATTTT,CASSDRGGFSNQPQHF
TRBJ2-3,-,TRBV5-1,-,TGCGCCAGCAGCTTGTGGCAGGTTCCAGATACGCAGTATTTT,CASSLWQVPDTQYF
TRBJ1-1,-,TRBV19,-,TGTGCCAGTAGTTTAGGACACACTGAAGCTTTCTTT,CASSLGHTEAFF
TRBJ2-3,TRBD2,TRBV7-2,-,TGTGCCAGCAGCTGGGGAAGAGCGGGAGGACGCACAAATACGCAGTATTTT,CASSWGRAGGRTNTQYF
TRBJ2-5,TRBD1,TRBV2,-,TGTGCCAGCAGCCAAAGGGGACAGGGCGTCGAGACCCAGTACTTC,CASSQRGQGVETQYF
TRBJ2-7,-,TRBV6-6,-,TGTGCCAGCAGTTACCACAGCTACGAGCAGTACTTC,CASSYHSYEQYF
TRBJ2-6,-,TRBV10-3,-,TGTGCCATCAGTGAGGGACCCAGTCCAACTGGGGCCAACGTCCTGACTTTC,CAISEGPSPTGANVLTF
TRBJ1-1,-,TRBV7-3,once,TGTGCCAGCAGCTTAGTCAGGGGCGGTGGAGCTTTCTTT,CASSLVRGGGAFF
TRBJ2-6,TRBD1,TRBV28,-,TGTGCCAGCAGTTTATCGACAGGGGCTGGGGCCAACGTCCTGACTTTC,CASSLSTGAGANVLTF
TRBJ1-1,-,TRBV9,-,TGTGCCAGCAGCGTAACCCGGGACACTGAAGCTTTCTTT,CASSVTRDTEAFF
TRBJ1-1,-,TRBV5-5,-,TGTGCCAGCAGCCCCCTCGGGGGGGATTCGAACACTGAAGCTTTCTTT,CASSPLGGDSNTEAFF
TRBJ2-5,TRBD1,TRBV2,once,TGTGCCAGACAGGGGCAAGAGACCCAGTACTTC,CARQGQETQYF
TRBJ1-4,-,TRBV5-1,-,TGCGCCAGCAGCATGCAGGGTGGCGAAAAACTGTTTTTT,CASSMQGGEKLFF